The 20 T cell receptor beta chains in this list originate from one sample, sequenced in a study of T cells in women clearing cervical HPV infection. Here immunoSEQ multiplex PCR was the method, and the copy in TCRdb shows in-frame clones only, minus some. The repertoire table contains tens of thousands of clones. Sequencing used blood buffy coat. The receptors derive from a woman between 18 and 70 years old with a cervical HPV16 infection that either progressed to CIN3+ or cleared (not recorded which).

Regarding this clone: The read is 3 residues too short to cover the CDR3 end, so that end is filled in from the germline J gene. V gene TRBV7-9 combines with J gene TRBJ2-1; 8 bases match TRBD2. The junction had 1 base not matched to a gene; V was cut back by 7 bases and J by 8 bases. Germline V gives CDR1 SEHNR, CDR2 FQNEAQ (reference sequence). This CDR3 is built from 11 residues. The DNA read from the CDR3 is TGTGCCAGCAAAGCGGGAGATGAG. Its translation is CASKAGDE. In full, the CDR3 is CASKAGDEQFF.

A word on this clone: A junction boundary mismatches the germline segment, possibly from a read error. The read comes to an end 3 residues before the CDR3 does, leaving the germline J gene to fill in the end. Other DNA variants within this sample encode the same CDR3. The V gene is TRBV19, the J gene TRBJ1-3; 7 nucleotides align to TRBD1. This CDR3 has 14 residues. Germline V lookup: CDR1 LNHDA, CDR2 SQIVND (reference sequence). CDR3 bases read: TGTGCCTGTGAAAGAGGGGGCTCTGGAAACACT. Its protein product is CACERGGSGNT. From start to end, the CDR3 is CACERGGSGNTIYF.

Turning to this clone: Read coverage stops 3 residues before the CDR3 terminus; the germline J gene supplies the remainder. This sequence joins TRBV6-2 or TRBV6-3 and TRBJ2-7; D is possibly TRBD1 (6 bases). With 6 bases removed from V and 3 bases from J, the gap between germline ends came to 12 bases. CDR3 length: 13 amino acids. Germline CDR1 is MNHEY and CDR2 is SVGEGT. CDR3 loop: CASRPDSHYEQYF. The CDR3 DNA, read in part, is TGTGCCAGCAGACCGGACAGTCACTACGAG.

Notes on this clone: Read coverage stops 3 residues before the CDR3 terminus; the germline J gene supplies the remainder. This chain joins TRBV6-1 and TRBJ2-5, with D uncertain. The germline V gene encodes CDR1 MNHNS and CDR2 SASEGT. The CDR3 covers 12 residues. V lost 3 bases and J lost 5, with 7 bases in between. CDR3 in amino acids: CASSESLETQYF. CDR3 DNA (partial): TGTGCCAGCAGTGAGTCTCTGGAGACC.

A remark on this clone: The sequenced fragment ends 3 residues before the CDR3 boundary, so the rest is inferred from the germline J gene. The chain has TRBV7-2 and TRBJ2-7; 9 nucleotides match TRBD2. This CDR3 region has 15 residues. Germline trimming cut 5 bases from V and 4 bases from J; bases unmatched to any gene: 9. CDR1 SGHTA and CDR2 FQGNSA come from the germline V gene. CDR3 loop: CASSGLTSGSYEQYF. The CDR3 DNA, read in part, is TGTGCCAGCAGCGGACTGACTAGCGGAAGTTACGAG.

About this clone itself: The CDR3 end is not reached by the read, which stops 3 residues before it; the germline J gene fills it in. This chain links TRBV14 with TRBJ2-5, with 7 bases that match TRBD1. The CDR3 is made up of 13 amino acids. Germline assignment: CDR1 SGHDN and CDR2 FVKESK. After removal of 4 bases from V and 4 bases from J, the junction contained 3 bases not matched to a gene. CDR3 DNA (partial): TGTGCCAGCAGCCGGACAGGAATAGAGACC. It codes for CASSRTGIET. The whole CDR3 reads CASSRTGIETQYF.

A note on this clone: The read ends 3 residues early relative to the CDR3; the germline J gene fills the gap. This chain links TRBV2 with TRBJ2-2; D is unclear. Germline CDR1 SNHLY, CDR2 FYNNEI. This CDR3 has 12 residues. CDR3 in amino acids: CASKDTYSPLFF. The sequenced CDR3 bases are TGTGCCAGCAAAGACACCTATTCACCG.

Note on this clone: The CDR3 end falls 3 residues outside the read, so it is completed with the germline J gene. The rearrangement uses TRBV7-7 and TRBJ2-7, with a possible D match to TRBD1 (6 bases). The CDR3 totals 15 residues. Trimming cost V 3 bases and J 2 bases, with 14 bases left between them. The germline CDR1 and CDR2 sequences are SSHAT and FNYEAQ (reference sequence). The CDR3 sequence is CASSLSSDRTYEQYF. The part of the CDR3 DNA that was read is TGTGCCAGCAGCTTGAGCTCGGACAGAACCTACGAG. Variable domain in full (rest from reference TRBV7-7 and TRBJ2-7): GAGVSQSPRYKVTKRGQDVTLRCDPISSHATLYWYQQALGQGPEFLTYFNYEAQPDKSGLPSDRFSAERPEGSISTLTIQRTEQRDSAMYRCASSLSSDRTYEQYFGPGTRLTVT.

Details on this clone: The CDR3 extends 3 residues past the end of the read, so its final part is completed from the germline J gene. This sequence joins TRBV19 and TRBJ1-4; tentatively, D is TRBD1 (6 bases). Germline V gives CDR1 LNHDA, CDR2 SQIVND (reference sequence). This CDR3 is 15 amino acids long. Deletions cut 5 bases from V and 6 bases from J, with 16 bases between. CDR3 DNA (partial): TGTGCCAGTAGTTCCTCAGGGGCGCGCGATGAAAAA. As protein: CASSSSGARDEK. The complete CDR3 protein is CASSSSGARDEKLFF.

A word on this clone: The read finishes 3 residues shy of the CDR3 end, and the germline J gene is used to complete it. V and J are TRBV10-1 and TRBJ2-5, with 9 bases that match TRBD1. Losses at the gene ends were 8 bases for V and 5 bases for J; bases not matched to a gene: 9. Germline V CDR1 and CDR2: WNHNN, SYGVQD (reference sequence). The CDR3 extends over 14 amino acids. CDR3 DNA (partial): TGCGCCAGCCCGGGACAGGGAGCCGCGGAGACC. Translated: CASPGQGAAET. From start to end, the CDR3 is CASPGQGAAETQYF.

On this clone itself: The read terminates 3 residues ahead of where the CDR3 ends, so the germline J gene completes it. The chain links TRBV19 to TRBJ2-3, with 7 bases lining up with TRBD1. Germline CDR1 reads LNHDA; CDR2 reads SQIVND (reference sequence). The CDR3 has 15 amino acids. The CDR3 sequence: CASSIIGGRDQPQYF. The sequenced CDR3 bases are TGTGCCAGTAGTATAATAGGGGGCCGTGATCAGCCG.

CDR3 DNA, as far as it was read: TGTGCCAGCAGCGGACAGTACAATCAGCCC. Its translation is CASSGQYNQP. The whole CDR3 protein is CASSGQYNQPQHF. The V gene is TRBV2, the J gene TRBJ1-5; D is possibly TRBD1 (6 bases). The read is 3 residues too short to cover the CDR3 end, so that end is filled in from the germline J gene. This CDR3 region has 13 residues. V was pared by 6 bases and J by 3 bases, with 9 bases between. Germline lookup yields CDR1 SNHLY and CDR2 FYNNEI.

Turning to this clone: The CDR3 extends 3 residues past the end of the read, so its final part is completed from the germline J gene. The chain combines TRBV5-1 with TRBJ1-6, with D unclear. V was cut by 4 bases and J by 9 bases, with 14 bases left in between. CDR1 and CDR2 (germline): SGHRS, YFSETQ. This CDR3 region has 14 residues. The covered CDR3 bases are TGCGCCAGCAGCGTCAACTTGGAGGGTTCACCC. Protein: CASSVNLEGSP. The entire CDR3 sequence reads CASSVNLEGSPLHF.

Notes on this clone: The read comes to an end 3 residues before the CDR3 does, leaving the germline J gene to fill in the end. The V and J genes are TRBV2 and TRBJ2-7, with TRBD1 matching 7 bases. J lost 4 bases, V lost 5 bases, and 8 bases had no gene match. This CDR3 has 14 amino acids. Germline V lookup: CDR1 SNHLY, CDR2 FYNNEI. The CDR3 bases that were read are TGTGCCAGCAGTCGACAGGGAATCCCTTACGAG. This encodes CASSRQGIPYE. The entire CDR3 reads CASSRQGIPYEQYF.

A word on this clone: The sequence runs out 3 residues before the end of the CDR3; the remainder is reconstructed from the germline J gene. This sequence joins TRBV6-2 or TRBV6-3 and TRBJ2-3; 12 positions match TRBD2. CDR1 is MNHEY and CDR2 is SVGEGT in the germline V gene. The CDR3 sequence is 17 residues long. V shed 8 bases, J shed 2 bases, and the junction held 11 bases outside the gene matches. CDR3 amino acids: CASGPLSSGRATDTQYF. CDR3 bases read: TGTGCCAGCGGACCCCTTTCTAGCGGGAGGGCCACAGATACG.

A remark on this clone: The read terminates 3 residues ahead of where the CDR3 ends, so the germline J gene completes it. V and J are TRBV10-3 and TRBJ2-7, with 8 bases identical to TRBD2. V was pared by 6 bases and J by 1 base, with 11 bases of the junction left unmatched. Germline V gives CDR1 ENHRY, CDR2 SYGVKD. The CDR3 extends over 16 amino acids. CDR3 DNA (partial): TGTGCCATCAGCGACCCCGGGGGGGGGAAATCCTACGAG. Translating gives CAISDPGGGKSYE. The full CDR3 protein is CAISDPGGGKSYEQYF.

Concerning this clone itself: From the germline J gene comes the end of the CDR3, since the read stops 3 residues before it. The chain links TRBV5-6 to TRBJ2-5; D not certain. CDR3 length: 12 residues. V was shortened by 0 bases and J by 5 bases, with 5 bases between the two germline ends. CDR1 and CDR2 from the germline V gene are SGHDT and YYEEEE. The part of the CDR3 DNA that was read is TGTGCCAGCAGCTTGGCTCGGGAGACC. Amino acid sequence: CASSLARET. The entire CDR3 is CASSLARETQYF.

About this clone: The read comes to an end 3 residues before the CDR3 does, leaving the germline J gene to fill in the end. V gene TRBV11-2 combines with J gene TRBJ2-3, with D possibly matching TRBD1 (6 bases). The V end lost 6 bases, the J end lost 2 bases, and 15 bases lay between the germline ends. In germline, CDR1 is SGHAT, CDR2 FQNNGV. This CDR3 has 15 residues. The part of the CDR3 DNA that was read is TGTGCCAGCAGTTTTCAGGGGATTTACACAGATACG. Translating it yields CASSFQGIYTDT. The full CDR3 sequence reads CASSFQGIYTDTQYF.

About this clone: The read halts 3 residues ahead of the CDR3 end, with the missing end drawn from the germline J gene. The chain has TRBV7-6 and TRBJ1-5; possibly TRBD1 for D (6 bases). V was cut by 5 bases and J by 1 base, with 6 bases left in between. The CDR3 runs to 13 residues. CDR1 and CDR2 from the germline V gene are SGHVS and FNYEAQ. The CDR3 region is CASSTGSNQPQHF. The sequenced CDR3 bases are TGTGCCAGCAGCACAGGGAGCAATCAGCCC.

On this clone: Sequencing ends 3 residues short of the CDR3 end; the germline J gene provides the rest. The chain recombines TRBV6-4 with TRBJ2-1; TRBD1 aligns across 7 bases. V shed 4 bases, J shed 6 bases, and the junction held 6 bases outside the gene matches. Germline V gene lookup returns CDR1 MRHNA and CDR2 SNTAGT. The CDR3 runs 14 residues. CDR3 residues: CASSADRFPNEQFF. CDR3 bases read: TGTGCCAGCAGTGCGGACAGGTTTCCCAATGAG.